This paragraph covers one T cell receptor beta chain sequence. What it recognizes is unknown. Some clones are missing from TCRdb's copy, which holds only in-frame ones; the method was immunoSEQ multiplex PCR. The repertoire has some 150,000 clones, roughly 94% of them found once; the top ten carry 0.95% to 1.5%. These data are taken from a study of T cell responses to AZD1222 COVID-19 vaccine. Study in general: Pooled samples include second doses given at about 4 or 12 weeks. Whole-study findings and limits: CD4 TCRs covered the whole spike, strongest at regions 160-218 and 743-854. After two AZD1222 doses, spike-specific TCR breadth and depth rose versus day 0.

Germline values: CDR1 SGHTA, CDR2 FQGNSA. This CDR3 region has 13 residues. V was shortened by 5 bases and J by 1 base, with 8 bases between the two germline ends. The sample consisted of peripheral blood, taken on day 0 of AZD1222 vaccination. The chain links TRBV7-2 to TRBJ1-2; D remains ambiguous. The source of this sequence is an adult in good health. This CDR3 is CASSPPYNYGYTF. CDR3 nucleotide sequence: TGTGCCAGCAGCCCACCTTATAACTATGGCTACACCTTC.